This T cell receptor beta chain emerged from a study of identical twins. Findings and limits, study-wide: Out-of-frame alpha sequences shared between twins exhibited an excess of low generation probability. The study found weaker excess twin sharing in beta out-of-frame sequences. Clonotypes of the beta chain that were abundant in cord blood carried fewer insertions (memory repertoires showed none).

CDR1 is MDHEN and CDR2 is SYDVKM in the germline V gene. CDR3 length: 16 residues. The J segment lost 4 bases and the V segment lost 3 bases, leaving 5 bases of the junction unmatched. There are many counts of this clonotype. Its antigen is unidentified. Unique molecular identifiers were present on the cDNA, and a universal primer site came from template switching. TCRdb redid the calling of the 5' RACE reads with MiXCR, one entry per CDR3 protein. The sample has more than 650,000 distinct CDR3 sequences, 5.5% to 7.5% seen once. This clonotype originated in a young man in good health. The sample comprised naive T cells sorted from blood. The chain uses TRBV28 and TRBJ2-3; 12 bases align to TRBD1. Here the CDR3 reads CASSFWGQGAPDTQYF. The CDR3 DNA reads as TGTGCCAGCAGTTTCTGGGGACAGGGGGCCCCAGATACGCAGTATTTT.